There are many counts of the clone carrying this TCR beta chain. Its antigen is undetermined. Every ophthalmopathy donor presented moderate-to-severe activity, CAS ≥3, NOSPECS ≥4 and duration under 3 months. Trimming shortened V by 1 base and J by 6 bases, and 4 bases separated the two germline ends. This CDR3 spans 11 amino acids. CDR1 is SEHNR and CDR2 is FQNEAQ in the germline V gene (reference sequence). The source of the sample is a study of Graves' ophthalmopathy and Graves' hyperthyroidism. About the research overall: Before any treatment was given, at initial diagnosis, peripheral blood was collected. Study-level points and caveats: It was with approximately 70% sensitivity and about 72% specificity that the model predicted ophthalmopathy progression.

RNA transcripts yielded amplified TCR beta CDR3 regions. First-round RT-PCR relied on HTBI primers, and a second-round multiplex PCR came next. Each CDR3 protein gets one entry after TCRdb re-called the multiplex PCR reads with MiXCR. The sample records about 740,000 distinct CDR3 sequences, 35% to 50% being singletons. The sequenced sample consisted of peripheral blood. The J gene is TRBJ2-7, the V gene TRBV7-9, with D hard to call. This TCR was sampled from an adult man with Graves' ophthalmopathy. The CDR3 region has the DNA TGTGCCAGCAGCTTAGGGCCCGAGCAGTACTTC. Translation: CASSLGPEQYF.